A few counts support the clone carrying this TCR beta chain. What it binds is unknown. This record comes from a study of cytomegalovirus exposure and HLA in healthy donors. Findings of the study overall: Overall, around 160 TCR beta chains were annotated as cytomegalovirus-associated. For most subjects, TCR beta sequences were reported to predict HLA-A and HLA-B alleles with accuracy. V segments that were indistinguishable, TRBV6-2 and TRBV6-3 among them, were omitted from analysis.

Primers: 60 Vbeta forward and 13 Jbeta reverse. Measured with immunoSEQ multiplex PCR; TCRdb has only the in-frame clones, and not every one. This sample has 100,000 to 150,000 clones, with over 8.5% found just once. Trimming pared 4 bases from V and 8 bases from J, leaving 11 bases between. Germline V gene lookup returns CDR1 MGHRA and CDR2 YSYEKL. CDR3 length equals 13 residues. Sequencing was carried out using PBMCs. This receptor was obtained from a middle-aged woman in good health and CMV-seropositive. The rearrangement links TRBV4-1 to TRBJ1-4; TRBD1 might be the D (5 bases). The CDR3 nucleotides are TGCGCCAGCAGCCGTACAGGTGGGGAAAAACTGTTTTTT. Protein sequence: CASSRTGGEKLFF.